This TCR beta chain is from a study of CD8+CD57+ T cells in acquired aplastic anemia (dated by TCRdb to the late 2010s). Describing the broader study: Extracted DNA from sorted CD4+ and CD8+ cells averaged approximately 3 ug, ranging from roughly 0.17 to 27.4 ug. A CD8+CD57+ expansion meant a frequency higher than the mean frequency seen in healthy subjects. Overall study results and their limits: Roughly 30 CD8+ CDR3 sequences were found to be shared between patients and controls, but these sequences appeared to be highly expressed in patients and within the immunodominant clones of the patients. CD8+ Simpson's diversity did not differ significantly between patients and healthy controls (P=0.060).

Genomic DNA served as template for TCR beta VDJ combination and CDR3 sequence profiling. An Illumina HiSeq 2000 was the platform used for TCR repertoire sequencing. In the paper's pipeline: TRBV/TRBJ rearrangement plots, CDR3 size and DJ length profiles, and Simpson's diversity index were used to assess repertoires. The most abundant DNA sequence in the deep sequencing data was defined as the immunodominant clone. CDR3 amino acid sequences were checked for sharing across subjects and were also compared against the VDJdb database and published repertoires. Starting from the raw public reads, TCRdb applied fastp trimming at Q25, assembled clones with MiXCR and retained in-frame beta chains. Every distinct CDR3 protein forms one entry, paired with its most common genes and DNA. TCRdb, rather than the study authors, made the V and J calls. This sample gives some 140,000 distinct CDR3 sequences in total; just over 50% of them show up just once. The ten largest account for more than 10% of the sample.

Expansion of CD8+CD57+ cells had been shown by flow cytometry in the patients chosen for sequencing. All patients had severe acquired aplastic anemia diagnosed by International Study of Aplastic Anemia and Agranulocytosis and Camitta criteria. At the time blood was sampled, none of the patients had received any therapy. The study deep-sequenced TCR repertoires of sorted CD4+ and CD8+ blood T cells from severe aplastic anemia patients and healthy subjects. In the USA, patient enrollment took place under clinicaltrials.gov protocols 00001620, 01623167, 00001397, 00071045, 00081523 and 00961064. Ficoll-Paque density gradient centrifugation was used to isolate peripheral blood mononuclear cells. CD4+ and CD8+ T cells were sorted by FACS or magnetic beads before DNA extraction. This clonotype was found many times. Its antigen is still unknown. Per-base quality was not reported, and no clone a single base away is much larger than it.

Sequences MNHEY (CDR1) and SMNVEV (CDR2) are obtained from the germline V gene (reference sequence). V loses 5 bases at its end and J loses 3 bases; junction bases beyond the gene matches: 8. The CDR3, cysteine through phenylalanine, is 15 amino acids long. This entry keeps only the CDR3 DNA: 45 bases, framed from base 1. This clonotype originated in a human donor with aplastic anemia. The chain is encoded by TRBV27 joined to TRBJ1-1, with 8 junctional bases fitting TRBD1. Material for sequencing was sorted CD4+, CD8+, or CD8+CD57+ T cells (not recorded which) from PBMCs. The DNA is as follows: TGTGCCAGCAGTACGTACAGGGGGAGGGACACTGAAGCTTTCTTT. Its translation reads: CASSTYRGRDTEAFF.